This TCR beta chain was documented in a study of blood T cell repertoires in COVID-19. Study-level background: Acute and convalescent COVID-19 specimens originated in the United States, Italy and Spain. Sources were T cells, B-cell-depleted T cells, or PBMCs; the material itself was cDNA or gDNA.

Authors' data handling: For nucleated cells, counts were estimated from reference gene primer amplification. TCRdb's table, derived via immunoSEQ multiplex PCR, lists solely in-frame clones and lacks some. The V and J calls and clone size come from that table; D and trimming were worked out from the DNA. This sample has some 100,000 clones, with 82% found just once. Germline CDR1 KGHSH, CDR2 LQKENI. J lost 5 bases, V lost 2 bases, and 3 bases had no gene match. The CDR3 covers 16 residues. Material for sequencing was peripheral blood. The source is a man aged 50 to 60 with active or convalescent COVID-19. The chain uses TRBV18 and TRBJ1-6, with 10 bases fitting TRBD1. The CDR3 sequence: CASSPNGQGDNSPLHF. CDR3 DNA: TGTGCCAGCTCACCAAATGGACAGGGGGATAATTCACCCCTCCACTTT.